This entry is about one TCR beta chain. The sample is drawn from a study of blood T cell repertoires in COVID-19. Background on the study: Both acute and convalescent COVID-19 samples were obtained from the United States, Italy and Spain. The cDNA or gDNA used as material had been derived from T cells, B-cell-depleted T cells, or PBMCs.

V lost 6 bases to trimming and J lost 6 bases, with 12 bases between them. This CDR3 contains 11 residues. The V gene's germline CDR1 is DFQATT and CDR2 SNEGSKA (reference sequence). In the authors' methods: Counts of nucleated cells, estimated from reference gene primer amplification, were obtained. Some clones are missing from TCRdb's copy, which holds only in-frame ones; the method was immunoSEQ multiplex PCR. That table is the source of V, J and clone size, and D and trimming were worked out from the DNA. This sample has a few hundred thousand clones, with around 87% found just once. Seattle-derived patients entered the study during active infection and were followed longitudinally.

V is TRBV20-1 and J is TRBJ2-7; D is possibly TRBD2 (6 bases). Source material: peripheral blood. This TCR came from a woman between 45 and 65 years old with COVID-19, enrolled during active disease. The CDR3 bases are TGCAGTGCCATCCTCGGGGGCGAGCAGTACGTC. Its protein product is CSAILGGEQYV.